This entry lists 16 T cell receptor beta chains sequenced from one sample in a study of blood T cells in healthy people across ages (dated by TCRdb to between 2015 and 2017). The library came from 5' RACE. This sample was sequenced with an Illumina HiSeq 2500. A second PCR of about 6 to 12 cycles was performed with a sample-barcoded 5' primer and a J-beta primer mix. TCRdb's own reprocessing of the public reads used fastp at Q25 and MiXCR and kept productive beta chains. CDR3 protein duplicates are merged, each entry listing the most common genes and DNA. This sample lists 700,000 to 900,000 distinct CDR3 sequences; under 30% were detected once. Roughly 3.1% of the sample rests with the top ten. The same data also went into a second study, on T cells of mothers and their children.

The sequencing input was blood. These receptor sequences come from a boy aged 10-17 years in good health.

The V and J genes are TRBV2 and TRBJ2-7; D possibly matches TRBD1 or TRBD2 (5 bases each). The V gene's germline CDR1 is SNHLY and CDR2 FYNNEI. The CDR3 covers 11 residues. The V end was cut by 7 bases, the J end by 6 bases, with 10 bases between. The CDR3 loop reads CASTAGTEQYF. The CDR3 coding sequence is TGTGCCAGCACTGCAGGGACCGAGCAGTACTTC.

The V and J genes are TRBV7-4 and TRBJ1-2; D remains unclear. V was trimmed by 5 bases and J by 6 bases, leaving 13 bases between them. The V gene's germline CDR1 is SGHVT and CDR2 SQSDAQ. The length of the CDR3 is 13 residues. The CDR3 DNA follows: TGTGCCAGCAGCCTCCCCATATGGGATGGCTACACCTTC. Translating it yields CASSLPIWDGYTF.

This clonotype was recorded a few times. This sequence joins TRBV27 and TRBJ2-2; D might be TRBD2 (6 bases). The CDR3 has 14 residues. Per the germline V gene, CDR1 is MNHEY and CDR2 is SMNVEV (reference sequence). V lost 7 bases to trimming and J lost 3 bases, with 12 bases between them. The CDR3 here is CASTNAGYTGELFF. In DNA, the CDR3 is TGTGCCAGCACCAACGCGGGATACACCGGGGAGCTGTTTTTT.

The chain recombines TRBV7-9 with TRBJ1-6; D not certain. Trimming pared 3 bases from V and 5 bases from J, leaving 11 bases between. CDR3 length: 15 amino acids. Germline V gene lookup returns CDR1 SEHNR and CDR2 FQNEAQ (reference sequence). The CDR3: CASSFMPTNNSPLHF. The CDR3 nucleotides read TGTGCCAGCAGCTTTATGCCGACCAATAATTCACCCCTCCACTTT.

There are a few counts of this clonotype. The genes are TRBV7-9 and TRBJ2-4; D gene ambiguous. This CDR3 has 16 residues. V shed 0 bases and J shed 2 bases, with 11 bases lying between them. Germline V CDR1 and CDR2: SEHNR, FQNEAQ (reference sequence). CDR3 DNA: TGTGCCAGCAGCTTAGCTGTAGTATCAACCAAAAACATTCAGTACTTC. The encoded protein is CASSLAVVSTKNIQYF.

V is TRBV5-1 and J is TRBJ2-5; TRBD1 matches at 9 bases. The J call may not be correct, given that the DNA end is closer to TRBJ2-7. From germline, CDR1 is SGHRS and CDR2 YFSETQ. This CDR3 spans 16 amino acids. CDR3 protein: CASSSPGQGRDYEQYF. CDR3 coding DNA: TGCGCCAGCAGCTCCCCGGGACAGGGAAGGGACTACGAGCAGTACTTC.

The chain has TRBV5-1 and TRBJ2-1; TRBD1 might be the D (6 bases). The V end was cut by 0 bases, the J end by 0 bases, with 10 bases between. CDR1 is SGHRS, CDR2 YFSETQ, per germline. The CDR3 spans 16 residues. The CDR3 sequence is CASSLDRASSYNEQFF. The CDR3 nucleotides are TGCGCCAGCAGCTTGGACAGGGCGAGCTCCTACAATGAGCAGTTCTTC.

This clonotype was counted between two and nine times. The chain combines TRBV15 with TRBJ2-1, with TRBD1 matching 9 bases. The CDR3 is 16 residues long. The germline V gene has CDR1 LNHNV and CDR2 YYDKDF (reference sequence). V was clipped by 0 bases and J by 7 bases; unmatched bases: 7. The CDR3 DNA reads TGTGCCACCAGCAGAGAAGGGACAGGGTCTGATAATGAGCAGTTCTTC. This gives the protein CATSREGTGSDNEQFF. Complete variable domain (other parts from reference TRBV15 and TRBJ2-1): DAMVIQNPRYQVTQFGKPVTLSCSQTLNHNVMYWYQQKSSQAPKLLFHYYDKDFNNEADTPDNFQSRRPNTSFCFLDIRSPGLGDTAMYLCATSREGTGSDNEQFFGPGTRLTVL.

This clonotype appeared a few times. The rearrangement links TRBV20-1 to TRBJ2-6, with TRBD1 matching over 7 bases. The CDR3 runs to 14 residues. The V gene end was trimmed by 4 bases and the J gene end by 2 bases; junction bases not matched to a gene: 2. Per the germline V gene, CDR1 is DFQATT and CDR2 is SNEGSKA (reference sequence). CDR3 coding DNA: TGCAGTGCTATCGGACAGGCTGGGGCCAACGTCCTGACTTTC. It specifies CSAIGQAGANVLTF.

This chain uses TRBV7-6 with TRBJ2-5, with D possibly being TRBD1 or TRBD2 (5 bases each). This CDR3 contains 15 residues. Deletions cut 3 bases from V and 5 bases from J, with 16 bases between. Looked up from germline, CDR1 is SGHVS and CDR2 is FNYEAQ. The DNA for the CDR3 is TGTGCCAGCAGCTTCGCCCGGGGACGGATGGAGACCCAGTACTTC. Translated, it gives CASSFARGRMETQYF.

The V call is TRBV27, the J call TRBJ2-4; a weak D match, TRBD1 (6 bases). The CDR3 has 14 amino acids. Looked up from germline, CDR1 is MNHEY and CDR2 is SMNVEV (reference sequence). Between the trimmed V and J ends, which lost 4 bases and 8 bases, there was a span of 15 bases. The CDR3: CASSSWTERDIQYF. The CDR3 DNA follows: TGTGCCAGCAGTTCCTGGACAGAGAGGGACATTCAGTACTTC.

The CDR3 sequence is CASSSTGTGYEQYF. The CDR3 DNA sequence: TGCGCCAGCAGCTCGACAGGGACTGGCTACGAGCAGTACTTC. This chain connects TRBV5-1 to TRBJ2-7, with a possible D match to TRBD1 (7 bases). This CDR3 comprises 14 residues. The germline V and J ends were trimmed by 3 bases and 3 bases, with 13 bases remaining between them. Per germline, CDR1 SGHRS and CDR2 YFSETQ.

Here the CDR3 reads CAWSRGQGAYEQYF. CDR3 DNA: TGTGCCTGGAGTAGGGGACAGGGAGCCTACGAGCAGTACTTC. This chain links TRBV30 with TRBJ2-7, with 9 bases lining up with TRBD1. Germline V lookup: CDR1 GTSNPN, CDR2 SVGIG (reference sequence). The CDR3 loop spans 14 amino acids. With 2 bases clipped from V and 2 bases from J, the junction kept 4 bases outside the gene matches.

This clonotype has more than one count but fewer than ten. The CDR3 ends on some other residue instead of the conserved phenylalanine or tryptophan, so this is likely a read error. The rearrangement links TRBV30 to TRBJ1-2, with 8 bases matching TRBD1. With V trimmed by 2 bases and J by 4 bases, 3 bases remained unmatched. CDR1 is GTSNPN, CDR2 SVGIG, per germline (reference sequence). The CDR3 sequence is 13 residues long. For the CDR3, the DNA is TGTGCCTGGAGTCTGGACAGGGCCTATGGCTACACCCTC. It specifies CAWSLDRAYGYTL.

This clonotype was counted ten times or more. One end of the junction does not line up with germline, which may come from a read error. The chain has TRBV3-1 and TRBJ2-4; D remains ambiguous. The CDR3 is 11 amino acids. Looked up from germline, CDR1 is LGHDT and CDR2 is YNNKEL (reference sequence). The CDR3 nucleotides are TGTGCCAGCGGCCAGGAAAACATTCAGTACTTC. Translating it yields CASGQENIQYF.

Turning to this clonotype: One end of the junction does not line up with germline, which may come from a read error. This chain links TRBV14 with TRBJ2-5, with D maybe TRBD1 (7 bases). The assigned J gene may be wrong: the sequence end matches TRBJ2-1 better. CDR3 length: 18 residues. Germline V gene lookup returns CDR1 SGHDN and CDR2 FVKESK. The CDR3 spells CASSPGGITGDSDNEQFF. CDR3 sequence (DNA): TGTGCCAGCAGCCCAGGAGGGATAACAGGGGACTCCGACAATGAGCAGTTCTTC.